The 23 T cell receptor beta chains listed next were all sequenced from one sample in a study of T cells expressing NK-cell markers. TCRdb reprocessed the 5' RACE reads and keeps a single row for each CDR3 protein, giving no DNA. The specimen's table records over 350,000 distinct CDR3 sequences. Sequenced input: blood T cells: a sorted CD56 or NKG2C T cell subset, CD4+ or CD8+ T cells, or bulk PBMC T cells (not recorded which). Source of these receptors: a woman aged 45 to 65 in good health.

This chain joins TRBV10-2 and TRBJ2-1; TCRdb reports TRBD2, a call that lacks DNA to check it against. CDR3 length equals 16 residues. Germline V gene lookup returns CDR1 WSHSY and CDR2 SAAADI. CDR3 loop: CASRGASGSSYNEQFF.

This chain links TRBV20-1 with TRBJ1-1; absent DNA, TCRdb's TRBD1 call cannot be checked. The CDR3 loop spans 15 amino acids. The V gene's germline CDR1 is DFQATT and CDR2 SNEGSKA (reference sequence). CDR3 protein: CSARDPPLPTPEAFF.

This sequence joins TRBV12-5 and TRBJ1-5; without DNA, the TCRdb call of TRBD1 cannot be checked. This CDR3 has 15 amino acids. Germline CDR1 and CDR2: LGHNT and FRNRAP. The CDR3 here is CASGWGTGVNQPQHF.

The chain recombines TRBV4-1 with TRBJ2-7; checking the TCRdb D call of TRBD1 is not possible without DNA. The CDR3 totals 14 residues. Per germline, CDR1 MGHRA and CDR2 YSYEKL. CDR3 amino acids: CASSQGPRAYEQYF.

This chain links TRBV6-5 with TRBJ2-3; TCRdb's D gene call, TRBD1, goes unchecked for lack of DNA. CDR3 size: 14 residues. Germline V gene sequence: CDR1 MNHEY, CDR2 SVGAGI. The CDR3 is CASSYQGDLGTQYF.

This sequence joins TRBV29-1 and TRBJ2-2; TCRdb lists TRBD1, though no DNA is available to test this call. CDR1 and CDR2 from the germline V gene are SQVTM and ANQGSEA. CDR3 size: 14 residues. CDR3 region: CSVDTVGATGELFF.

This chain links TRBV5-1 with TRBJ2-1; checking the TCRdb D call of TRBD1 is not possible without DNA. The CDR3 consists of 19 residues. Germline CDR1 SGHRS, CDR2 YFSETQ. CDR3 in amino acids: CASNPSWALTGDLYNEQFF.

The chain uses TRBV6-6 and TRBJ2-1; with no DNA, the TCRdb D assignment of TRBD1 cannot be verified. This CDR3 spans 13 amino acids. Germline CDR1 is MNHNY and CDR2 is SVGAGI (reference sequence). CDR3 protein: CASRRKGGNEQFF.

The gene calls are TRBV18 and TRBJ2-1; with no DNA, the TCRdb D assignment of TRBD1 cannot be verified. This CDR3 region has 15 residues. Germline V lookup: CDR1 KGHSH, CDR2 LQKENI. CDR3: CASSSRGGLDNEQFF.

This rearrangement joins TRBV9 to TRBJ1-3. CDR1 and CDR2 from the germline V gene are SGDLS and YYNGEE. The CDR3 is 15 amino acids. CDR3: CASSALPLSGNTIYF. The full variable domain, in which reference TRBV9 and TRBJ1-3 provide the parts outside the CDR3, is DSGVTQTPKHLITATGQRVTLRCSPRSGDLSVYWYQQSLDQGLQFLIQYYNGEERAKGNILERFSAQQFPDLHSELNLSSLELGDSALYFCASSALPLSGNTIYFGEGSWLTVV.

The CDR3 here is CASRNSRHYNEQFF. The chain is built from TRBV6-1 and TRBJ2-1; TCRdb's D gene call, TRBD2, goes unchecked for lack of DNA. This CDR3 has 14 amino acids. The germline gives CDR1 MNHNS, CDR2 SASEGT.

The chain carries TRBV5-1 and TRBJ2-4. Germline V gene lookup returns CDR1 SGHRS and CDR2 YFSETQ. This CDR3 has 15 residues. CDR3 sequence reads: CASSSYSSGKNIQYF.

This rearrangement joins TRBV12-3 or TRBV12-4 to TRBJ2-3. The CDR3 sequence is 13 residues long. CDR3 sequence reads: CASTLGRVDTQYF.

The CDR3 sequence is CASSPEDRGTSTDTQYF. The gene calls are TRBV12-3 or TRBV12-4 and TRBJ2-3; TCRdb indicates TRBD1, and absent DNA this call remains unverified. The CDR3 contains 17 residues.

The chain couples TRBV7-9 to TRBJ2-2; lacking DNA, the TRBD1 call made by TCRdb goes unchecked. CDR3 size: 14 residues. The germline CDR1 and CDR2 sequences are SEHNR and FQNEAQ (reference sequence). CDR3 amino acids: CASSPRVAPGELFF.

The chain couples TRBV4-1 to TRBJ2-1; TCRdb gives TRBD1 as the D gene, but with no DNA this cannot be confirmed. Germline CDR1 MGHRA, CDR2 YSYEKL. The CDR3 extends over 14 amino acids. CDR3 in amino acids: CASSQDKLPGEQFF.

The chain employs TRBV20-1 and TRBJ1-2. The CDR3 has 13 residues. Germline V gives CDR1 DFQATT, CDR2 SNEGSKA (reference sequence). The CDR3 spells CSARTRAIYGYTF.

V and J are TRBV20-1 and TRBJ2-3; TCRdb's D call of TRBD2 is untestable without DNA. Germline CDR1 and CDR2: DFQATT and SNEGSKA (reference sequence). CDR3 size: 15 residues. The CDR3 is CSASGLAGVADTQYF.

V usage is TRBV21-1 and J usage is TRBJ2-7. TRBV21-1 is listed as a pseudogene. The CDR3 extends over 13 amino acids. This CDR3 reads CASSKVRSYEQYF.

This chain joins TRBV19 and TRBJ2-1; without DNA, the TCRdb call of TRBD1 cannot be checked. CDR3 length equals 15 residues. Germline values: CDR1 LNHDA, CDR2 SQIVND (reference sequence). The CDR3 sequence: CASGSDTGWGNEQFF.

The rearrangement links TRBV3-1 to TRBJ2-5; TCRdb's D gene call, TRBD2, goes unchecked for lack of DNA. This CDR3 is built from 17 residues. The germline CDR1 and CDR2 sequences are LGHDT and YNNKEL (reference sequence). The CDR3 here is CASSQVSGLAGQETQYF.

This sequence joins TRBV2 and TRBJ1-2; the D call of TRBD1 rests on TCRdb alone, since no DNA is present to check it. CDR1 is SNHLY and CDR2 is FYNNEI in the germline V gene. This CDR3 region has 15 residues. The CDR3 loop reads CASSETPGHSYGYTF.

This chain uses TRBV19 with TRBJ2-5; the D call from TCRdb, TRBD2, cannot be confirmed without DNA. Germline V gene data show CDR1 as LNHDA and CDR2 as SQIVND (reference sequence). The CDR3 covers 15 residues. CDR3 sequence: CASSMELAGKETQYF. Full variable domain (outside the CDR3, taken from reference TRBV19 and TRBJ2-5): DGGITQSPKYLFRKEGQNVTLSCEQNLNHDAMYWYRQDPGQGLRLIYYSQIVNDFQKGDIAEGYSVSREKKESFPLTVTSAQKNPTAFYLCASSMELAGKETQYFGPGTRLLVL.